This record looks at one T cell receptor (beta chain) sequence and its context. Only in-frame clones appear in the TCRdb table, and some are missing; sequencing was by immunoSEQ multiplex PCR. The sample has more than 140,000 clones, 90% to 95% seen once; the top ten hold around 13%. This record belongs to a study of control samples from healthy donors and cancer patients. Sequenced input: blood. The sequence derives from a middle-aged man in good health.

The CDR3 sequence: CASASLQDPGANVLTF. CDR3 in DNA: TGCGCCAGCGCGTCTTTACAGGATCCTGGGGCCAACGTCCTGACTTTC. This chain joins TRBV10-2 and TRBJ2-6; D perhaps matches TRBD1 (5 bases). The V gene lost 8 bases and the J gene lost 2 bases, with 16 bases spanning the gap. The CDR3 sequence is 16 residues long. Germline V gives CDR1 WSHSY, CDR2 SAAADI.